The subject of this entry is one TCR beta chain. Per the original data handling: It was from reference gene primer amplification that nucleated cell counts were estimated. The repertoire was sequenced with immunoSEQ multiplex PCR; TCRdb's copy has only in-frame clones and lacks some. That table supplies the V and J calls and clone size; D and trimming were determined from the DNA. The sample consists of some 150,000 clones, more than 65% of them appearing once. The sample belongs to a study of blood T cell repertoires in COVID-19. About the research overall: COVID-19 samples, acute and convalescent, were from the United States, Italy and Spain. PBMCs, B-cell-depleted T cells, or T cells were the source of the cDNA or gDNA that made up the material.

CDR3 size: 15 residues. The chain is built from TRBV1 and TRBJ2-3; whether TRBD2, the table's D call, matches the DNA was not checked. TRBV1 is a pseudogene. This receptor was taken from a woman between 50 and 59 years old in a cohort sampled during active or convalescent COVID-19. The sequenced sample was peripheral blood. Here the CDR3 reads CTSSPHGGITDTQYF. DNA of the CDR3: TGCACCAGCAGCCCACACGGGGGAATCACAGATACGCAGTATTTT.